This TCR beta chain was profiled in a study of blood T cells in healthy people across ages. The germline V gene encodes CDR1 MNHNS and CDR2 SASEGT. V was trimmed by 7 bases and J by 0 bases, leaving 25 bases between them. This CDR3 comprises 19 residues. In the case of this clonotype: The antigen remains undetermined.

The study drew donors from healthy Caucasian individuals in Russia aged roughly 6 to 90. Isolating PBMCs gave at least 6.5 million of these cells per sample. Then a second PCR, running about 6 to 12 cycles, was carried out with a sample-barcoded 5' primer and a J-beta primer mix. TCRdb analysed the 5' RACE reads with MiXCR anew, one entry per CDR3 protein. The repertoire holds some 900,000 distinct CDR3 sequences, with 25% to 35% as singletons. Points from the study as a whole: More naive CD4+ cells and higher diversity marked long-lived donors relative to aged donors.

This sequence originates from a woman aged 80 or over in good health. The rearrangement uses TRBV6-1 and TRBJ2-1, with D perhaps TRBD1 (5 bases). Material for sequencing was blood. CDR3 nucleotide sequence: TGTGCCAGCACACCCTTCGAGGTCGGCGTGGGGCCCTCCTACAATGAGCAGTTCTTC. The encoded protein is CASTPFEVGVGPSYNEQFF.